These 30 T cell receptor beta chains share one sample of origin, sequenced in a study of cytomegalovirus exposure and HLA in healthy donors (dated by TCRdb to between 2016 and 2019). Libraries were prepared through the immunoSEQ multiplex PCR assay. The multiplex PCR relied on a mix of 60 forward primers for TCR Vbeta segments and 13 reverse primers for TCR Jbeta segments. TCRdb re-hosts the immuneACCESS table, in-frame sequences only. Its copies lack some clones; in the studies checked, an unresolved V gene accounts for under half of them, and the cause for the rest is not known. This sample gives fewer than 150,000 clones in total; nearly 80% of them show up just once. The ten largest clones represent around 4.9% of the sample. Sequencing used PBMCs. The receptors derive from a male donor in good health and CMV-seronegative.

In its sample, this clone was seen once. The CDR3 sequence: CASSQDSGGSNSPLHF. The CDR3 nucleotides read TGCGCCAGCAGCCAAGATTCGGGGGGCTCTAATTCACCCCTCCACTTT. The V call is TRBV4-3, the J call TRBJ1-6, with a possible D match to TRBD1 (6 bases). This CDR3 has 16 amino acids. Trimming stripped 0 bases from V and 6 bases from J, with 12 bases between. Per germline, CDR1 LGHNA and CDR2 YSLEER.

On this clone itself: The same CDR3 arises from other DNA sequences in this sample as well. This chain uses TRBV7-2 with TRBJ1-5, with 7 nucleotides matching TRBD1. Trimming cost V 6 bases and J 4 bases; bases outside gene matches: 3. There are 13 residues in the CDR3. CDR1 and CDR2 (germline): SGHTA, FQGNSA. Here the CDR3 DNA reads TGTGCCAGCAGACGGGACAGTAATCAGCCCCAGCATTTT. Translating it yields CASRRDSNQPQHF.

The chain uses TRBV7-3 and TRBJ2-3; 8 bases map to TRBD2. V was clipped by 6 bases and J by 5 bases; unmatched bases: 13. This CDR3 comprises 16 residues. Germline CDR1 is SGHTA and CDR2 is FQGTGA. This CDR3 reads CASSLAGGLRGDTQYF. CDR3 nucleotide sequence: TGTGCCAGCAGTCTCGCGGGGGGCCTCCGCGGAGATACGCAGTATTTT.

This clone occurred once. The CDR3 is CASGDRGITDTQYF. The CDR3 coding sequence is TGTGCCAGCGGGGACAGGGGGATCACAGATACGCAGTATTTT. The genes are TRBV6-5 and TRBJ2-3; TRBD1 aligns across 11 bases. The CDR3 sequence is 14 residues long. Germline V gene lookup returns CDR1 MNHEY and CDR2 SVGAGI. The ends lost 8 bases at V and 2 bases at J; junction bases unmatched: 3.

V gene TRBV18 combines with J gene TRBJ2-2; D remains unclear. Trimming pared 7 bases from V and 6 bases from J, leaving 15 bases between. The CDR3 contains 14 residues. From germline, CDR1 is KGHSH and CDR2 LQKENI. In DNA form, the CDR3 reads TGTGCCAGCTTCAGGTCCGTTCGACCCGGGGAGCTGTTTTTT. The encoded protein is CASFRSVRPGELFF.

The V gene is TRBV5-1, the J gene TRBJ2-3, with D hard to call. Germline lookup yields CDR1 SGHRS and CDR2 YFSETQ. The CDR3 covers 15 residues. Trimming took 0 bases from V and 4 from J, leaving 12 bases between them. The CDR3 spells CASSLARSPADTQYF. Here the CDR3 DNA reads TGCGCCAGCAGCTTGGCCCGTAGTCCGGCAGATACGCAGTATTTT.

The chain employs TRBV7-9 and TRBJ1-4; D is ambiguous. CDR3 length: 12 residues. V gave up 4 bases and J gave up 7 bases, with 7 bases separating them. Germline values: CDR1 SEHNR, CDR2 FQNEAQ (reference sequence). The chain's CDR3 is CASSWAGEKLFF. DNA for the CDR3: TGTGCCAGCAGCTGGGCCGGTGAAAAACTGTTTTTT.

CDR3 in amino acids: CASSLSAWAGENSPLHF. The CDR3 DNA is TGTGCCAGCAGCTTAAGTGCTTGGGCAGGGGAGAATTCACCCCTCCACTTT. The rearrangement links TRBV7-9 to TRBJ1-6; possibly TRBD1 for D (6 bases). Looked up from germline, CDR1 is SEHNR and CDR2 is FQNEAQ (reference sequence). The V gene lost 2 bases and the J gene lost 7 bases, with 18 bases spanning the gap. The CDR3 is 17 amino acids.

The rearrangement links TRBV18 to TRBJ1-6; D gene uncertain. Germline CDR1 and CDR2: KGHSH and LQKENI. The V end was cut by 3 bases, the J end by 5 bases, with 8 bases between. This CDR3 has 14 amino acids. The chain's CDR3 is CASSPSPNNSPLHF. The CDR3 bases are TGTGCCAGCTCACCGAGTCCGAATAATTCACCCCTCCACTTT.

CDR3 region: CASRKAEGTDTQYF. CDR3 nucleotide sequence: TGCGCCAGCAGAAAAGCCGAGGGAACAGATACGCAGTATTTT. The J gene is TRBJ2-3, the V gene TRBV5-1; maybe TRBD2 (5 bases). The germline V and J ends were trimmed by 5 bases and 3 bases, with 13 bases remaining between them. The V gene's germline CDR1 is SGHRS and CDR2 YFSETQ. The CDR3 is 14 residues long.

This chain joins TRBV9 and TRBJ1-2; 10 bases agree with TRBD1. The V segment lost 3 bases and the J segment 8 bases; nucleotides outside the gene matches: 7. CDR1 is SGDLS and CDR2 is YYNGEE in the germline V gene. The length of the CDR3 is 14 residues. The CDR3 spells CASSDRDRGKGYTF. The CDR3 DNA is TGTGCCAGCAGCGACCGGGACAGGGGAAAAGGCTACACCTTC.

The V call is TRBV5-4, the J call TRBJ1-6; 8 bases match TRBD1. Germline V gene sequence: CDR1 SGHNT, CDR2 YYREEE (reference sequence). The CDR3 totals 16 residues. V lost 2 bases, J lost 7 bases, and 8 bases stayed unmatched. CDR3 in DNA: TGTGCCAGCAGCTTACCCACAGGGGGGCAAAATTCACCCCTCCACTTT. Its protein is CASSLPTGGQNSPLHF.

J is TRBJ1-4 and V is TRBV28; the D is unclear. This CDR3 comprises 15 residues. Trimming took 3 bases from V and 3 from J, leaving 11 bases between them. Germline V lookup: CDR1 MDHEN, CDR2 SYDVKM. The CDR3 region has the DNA TGTGCCAGCAGTTTTCCCTTCCCGTCTAATGAAAAACTGTTTTTT. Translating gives CASSFPFPSNEKLFF.

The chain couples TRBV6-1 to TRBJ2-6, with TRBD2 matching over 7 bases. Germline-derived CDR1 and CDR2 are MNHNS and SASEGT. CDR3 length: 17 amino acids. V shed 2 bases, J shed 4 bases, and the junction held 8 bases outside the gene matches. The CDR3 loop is CASSEWRRGSGANVLTF. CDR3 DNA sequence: TGTGCCAGCAGTGAATGGCGGCGGGGGTCCGGGGCCAACGTCCTGACTTTC.

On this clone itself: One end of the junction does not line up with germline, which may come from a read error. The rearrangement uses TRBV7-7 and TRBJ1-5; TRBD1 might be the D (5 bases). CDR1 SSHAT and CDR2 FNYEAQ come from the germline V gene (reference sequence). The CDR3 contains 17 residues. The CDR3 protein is CASSLEVRGRGDQPQHF. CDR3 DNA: TGTGCTAGCAGCTTAGAAGTTCGGGGGAGGGGAGACCAGCCCCAGCATTTT.

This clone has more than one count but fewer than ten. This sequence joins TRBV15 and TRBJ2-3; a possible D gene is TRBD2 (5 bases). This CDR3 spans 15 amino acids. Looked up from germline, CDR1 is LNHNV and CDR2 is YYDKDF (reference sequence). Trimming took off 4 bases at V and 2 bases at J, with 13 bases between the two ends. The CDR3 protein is CATSKSRTPTDTQYF. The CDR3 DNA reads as TGTGCCACCAGCAAGAGCAGGACTCCCACAGATACGCAGTATTTT.

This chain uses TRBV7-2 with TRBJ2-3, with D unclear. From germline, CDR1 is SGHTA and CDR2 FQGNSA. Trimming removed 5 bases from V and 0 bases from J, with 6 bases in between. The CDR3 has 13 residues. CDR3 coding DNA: TGTGCCAGCAGCACCGGGAGCACAGATACGCAGTATTTT. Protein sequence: CASSTGSTDTQYF.

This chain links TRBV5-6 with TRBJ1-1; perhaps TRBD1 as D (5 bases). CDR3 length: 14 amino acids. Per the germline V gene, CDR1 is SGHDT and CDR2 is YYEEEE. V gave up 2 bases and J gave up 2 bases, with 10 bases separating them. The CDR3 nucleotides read TGTGCCAGCAGCTTATGGGGCGGAAACACTGAAGCTTTCTTT. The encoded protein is CASSLWGGNTEAFF.

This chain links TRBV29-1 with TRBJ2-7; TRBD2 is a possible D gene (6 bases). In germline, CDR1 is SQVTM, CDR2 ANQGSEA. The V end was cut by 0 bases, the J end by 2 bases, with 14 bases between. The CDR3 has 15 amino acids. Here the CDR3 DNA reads TGCAGCGTTGAAGATCAGGACTATGAACCCTACGAGCAGTACTTC. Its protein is CSVEDQDYEPYEQYF.

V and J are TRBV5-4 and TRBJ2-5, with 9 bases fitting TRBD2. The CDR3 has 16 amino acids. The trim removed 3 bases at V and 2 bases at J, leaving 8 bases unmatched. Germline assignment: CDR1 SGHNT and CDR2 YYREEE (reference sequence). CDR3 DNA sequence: TGTGCCAGCAGCTCCGGGACTAGCTTTTCACAAGAGACCCAGTACTTC. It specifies CASSSGTSFSQETQYF.

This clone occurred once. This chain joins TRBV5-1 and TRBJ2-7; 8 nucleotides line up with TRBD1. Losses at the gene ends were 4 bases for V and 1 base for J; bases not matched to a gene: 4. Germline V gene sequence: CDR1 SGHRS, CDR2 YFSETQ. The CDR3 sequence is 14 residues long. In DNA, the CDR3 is TGCGCCAGCAGCGCGGACAGGGAGTCCTACGAGCAGTACTTC. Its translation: CASSADRESYEQYF. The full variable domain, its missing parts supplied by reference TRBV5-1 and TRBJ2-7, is KAGVTQTPRYLIKTRGQQVTLSCSPISGHRSVSWYQQTPGQGLQFLFEYFSETQRNKGNFPGRFSGRQFSNSRSEMNVSTLELGDSALYLCASSADRESYEQYFGPGTRLTVT.

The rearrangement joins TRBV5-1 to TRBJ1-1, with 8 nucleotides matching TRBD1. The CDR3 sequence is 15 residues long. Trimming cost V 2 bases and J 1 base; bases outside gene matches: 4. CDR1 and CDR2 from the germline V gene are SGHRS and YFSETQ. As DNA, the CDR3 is TGCGCCAGCAGCTTAGGACAGGGAAGGAACACTGAAGCTTTCTTT. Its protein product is CASSLGQGRNTEAFF.

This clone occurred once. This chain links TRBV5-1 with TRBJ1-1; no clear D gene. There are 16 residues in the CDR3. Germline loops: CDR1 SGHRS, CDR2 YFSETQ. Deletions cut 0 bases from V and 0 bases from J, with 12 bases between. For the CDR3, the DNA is TGCGCCAGCAGCTTGGGCTCCCAACTGATGAACACTGAAGCTTTCTTT. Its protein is CASSLGSQLMNTEAFF.

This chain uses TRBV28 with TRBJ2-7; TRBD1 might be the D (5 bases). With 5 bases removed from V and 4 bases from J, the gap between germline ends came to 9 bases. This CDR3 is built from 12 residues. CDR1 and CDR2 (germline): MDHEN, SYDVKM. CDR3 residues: CASSTPGYEQYF. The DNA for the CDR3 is TGTGCCAGCAGTACCCCAGGGTACGAGCAGTACTTC.

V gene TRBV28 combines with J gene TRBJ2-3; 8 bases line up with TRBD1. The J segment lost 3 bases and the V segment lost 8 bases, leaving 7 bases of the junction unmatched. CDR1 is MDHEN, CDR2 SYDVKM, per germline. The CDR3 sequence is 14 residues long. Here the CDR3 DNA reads TGTGCCAGCTGGGCCAGGGGGCTTACAGATACGCAGTATTTT. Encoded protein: CASWARGLTDTQYF. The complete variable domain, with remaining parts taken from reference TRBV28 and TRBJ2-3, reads DVKVTQSSRYLVKRTGEKVFLECVQDMDHENMFWYRQDPGLGLRLIYFSYDVKMKEKGDIPEGYSVSREKKERFSLILESASTNQTSMYLCASWARGLTDTQYFGPGTRLTVL.

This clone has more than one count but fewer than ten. The CDR3 nucleotides read TGTGCCAGTAGTGCCGAGCTGACAGGGGGCCCGAATCAGCCCCAGCATTTT. Its translation is CASSAELTGGPNQPQHF. The J gene is TRBJ1-5, the V gene TRBV19; TRBD1 matches 10 bases. V lost 5 bases and J lost 4; bases outside the gene matches: 11. Germline-derived CDR1 and CDR2 are LNHDA and SQIVND (reference sequence). The CDR3 runs to 17 residues.

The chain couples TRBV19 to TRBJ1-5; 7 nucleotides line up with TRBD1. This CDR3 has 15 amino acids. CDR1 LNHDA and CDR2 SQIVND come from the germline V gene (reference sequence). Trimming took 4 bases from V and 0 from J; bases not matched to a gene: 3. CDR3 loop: CASSTWDSSNQPQHF. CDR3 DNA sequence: TGTGCCAGTAGTACTTGGGACAGTAGCAATCAGCCCCAGCATTTT.

The CDR3 sequence: CASSRDSINQPQHF. CDR3 in DNA: TGTGCCAGCAGCCGGGACAGCATTAATCAGCCCCAGCATTTT. The chain links TRBV27 to TRBJ1-5, with 7 bases that match TRBD1. In germline, CDR1 is MNHEY, CDR2 SMNVEV (reference sequence). The J segment lost 4 bases and the V segment lost 6 bases, leaving 6 bases of the junction unmatched. CDR3 length: 14 residues.

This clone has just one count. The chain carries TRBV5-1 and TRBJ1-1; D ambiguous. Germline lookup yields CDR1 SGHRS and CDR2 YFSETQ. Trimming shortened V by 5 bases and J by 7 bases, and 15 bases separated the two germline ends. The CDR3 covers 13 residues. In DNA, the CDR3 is TGCGCCAGCAGGAAAGACGGCAGCGTTGAAGCTTTCTTT. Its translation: CASRKDGSVEAFF. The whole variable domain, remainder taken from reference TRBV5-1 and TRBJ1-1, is KAGVTQTPRYLIKTRGQQVTLSCSPISGHRSVSWYQQTPGQGLQFLFEYFSETQRNKGNFPGRFSGRQFSNSRSEMNVSTLELGDSALYLCASRKDGSVEAFFGQGTRLTVV.

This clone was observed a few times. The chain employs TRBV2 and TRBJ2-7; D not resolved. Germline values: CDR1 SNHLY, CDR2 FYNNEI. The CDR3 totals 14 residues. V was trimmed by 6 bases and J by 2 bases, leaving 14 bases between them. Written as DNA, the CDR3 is TGTGCCAGCAGCAACGTACAAGTCCCCTACGAGCAGTACTTC. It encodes CASSNVQVPYEQYF.